The next 17 T cell receptor beta chains were all read from a single sample in a study of glioma-infiltrating T cells. Amplification of TCR alpha and beta CDR3 regions from RNA used iRepertoire nested multiplex PCR. TCRdb reprocessed the multiplex PCR reads with MiXCR, giving one entry per CDR3 protein. The sample has some 110,000 distinct CDR3 sequences, roughly 20% seen once. Sequencing was performed on glioma tissue, nonneoplastic brain tissue, or PBMCs (not recorded which). These receptors came from a human donor with low-grade glioma or glioblastoma, undergoing nonglioma brain surgery, or in good health (not recorded which).

This clonotype was recorded a few times. The chain has TRBV29-1 and TRBJ2-5; TRBD2 matches 8 bases. The CDR3 covers 13 residues. Trimming removed 6 bases from V and 3 bases from J; junction bases left unmatched: 6. The germline CDR1 and CDR2 sequences are SQVTM and ANQGSEA. CDR3 in amino acids: CSVVAGTKETQYF. CDR3 DNA sequence: TGCAGCGTAGTAGCGGGGACCAAAGAGACCCAGTACTTC.

This clonotype has a count of ten or more. This chain links TRBV6-6 with TRBJ2-7, with D perhaps TRBD1 or TRBD2 (5 bases each). Germline CDR1 is MNHNY and CDR2 is SVGAGI (reference sequence). This CDR3 region has 15 residues. Trimming took off 0 bases at V and 2 bases at J, with 11 bases between the two ends. The CDR3 nucleotides are TGTGCCAGCAGTTACTCGGGGGAGACCGCCTACGAGCAGTACTTC. Amino acids: CASSYSGETAYEQYF.

This clonotype was observed at least ten times. The rearrangement links TRBV10-3 to TRBJ2-3, with D perhaps TRBD2 (6 bases). The CDR3 consists of 16 residues. CDR1 ENHRY and CDR2 SYGVKD come from the germline V gene. Trimming stripped 2 bases from V and 1 base from J, with 13 bases between. As DNA, the CDR3 is TGTGCCATCAGTGAGGCACTAGCTGGAGGCACAGATACGCAGTATTTT. Translation: CAISEALAGGTDTQYF.

In its sample, this clonotype was seen many times. The chain combines TRBV7-9 with TRBJ2-7; 10 bases match TRBD2. Germline loops: CDR1 SEHNR, CDR2 FQNEAQ (reference sequence). With 5 bases clipped from V and 3 bases from J, the junction kept 4 bases outside the gene matches. The CDR3 is 14 amino acids. The DNA of the CDR3 is TGTGCCAGCAGCCTTAGCGGGAGGATCTACGAGCAGTACTTC. It yields the protein CASSLSGRIYEQYF.

This clonotype was seen at least ten times. This chain links TRBV4-1 with TRBJ2-7, with 9 bases that match TRBD1. V shed 0 bases and J 6 bases; nucleotides not matched to a gene: 12. Germline loops: CDR1 MGHRA, CDR2 YSYEKL. This CDR3 is 17 amino acids long. CDR3 loop: CASSQDPTGQGWSEQYF. The CDR3 region has the DNA TGCGCCAGCAGCCAAGATCCGACCGGACAGGGGTGGTCCGAGCAGTACTTC.

This clonotype appeared once. With a much larger clone just one base away, this may be a read error. The chain employs TRBV2 and TRBJ2-7, with D tentatively TRBD2 (6 bases). With 6 bases removed from V and 0 bases from J, the gap between germline ends came to 12 bases. This CDR3 is built from 14 residues. Germline-derived CDR1 and CDR2 are SNHLY and FYNNEI. CDR3 in amino acids: CASRELGGSYEQYF. The CDR3 DNA is TGTGCCAGCAGGGAACTGGGGGGCTCCTACGAGCAGTACTTC.

This clonotype has ten or more counts. This sequence joins TRBV28 and TRBJ1-1; weak D call: TRBD1 (5 bases). This CDR3 is built from 14 residues. In germline, CDR1 is MDHEN, CDR2 SYDVKM. Between the trimmed V and J ends, which lost 0 bases and 5 bases, there was a span of 10 bases. This chain's CDR3 is CASSLWTRDTEAFF. The CDR3 DNA reads as TGTGCCAGCAGTTTATGGACCAGGGATACTGAAGCTTTCTTT.

This clonotype has a count of ten or more. V and J are TRBV7-9 and TRBJ2-3; 9 bases match TRBD2. The germline CDR1 and CDR2 sequences are SEHNR and FQNEAQ (reference sequence). The CDR3 runs 17 residues. Losses at the gene ends were 8 bases for V and 2 bases for J; bases not matched to a gene: 14. CDR3 DNA sequence: TGTGCCAGCTCGGGATGGGCGAGCGGGGGGTTCACAGATACGCAGTATTTT. Amino acids: CASSGWASGGFTDTQYF. The variable domain in full, with the rest retrieved from reference TRBV7-9 and TRBJ2-3, is DTGVSQNPRHKITKRGQNVTFRCDPISEHNRLYWYRQTLGQGPEFLTYFQNEAQLEKSRLLSDRFSAERPKGSFSTLEIQRTEQGDSAMYLCASSGWASGGFTDTQYFGPGTRLTVL.

This clonotype was picked up many times. The gene calls are TRBV20-1 and TRBJ1-1, with D possibly being TRBD1 (5 bases). Germline lookup yields CDR1 DFQATT and CDR2 SNEGSKA (reference sequence). CDR3 length equals 14 residues. Trimming stripped 5 bases from V and 6 bases from J, with 19 bases between. CDR3 DNA sequence: TGCAGTGCTTGGGACTTAAAGATGTACGCTGAAGCTTTCTTT. It translates to CSAWDLKMYAEAFF.

Of note for this clonotype: A much larger clone sits a single nucleotide away, making a read error possible. This chain connects TRBV7-3 to TRBJ2-3; D call uncertain. The V gene's germline CDR1 is SGHTA and CDR2 FQGTGA. The CDR3 length is 15 residues. CDR3: CASSLVGRGTDKQYF. The CDR3 DNA reads TGTGCCAGCAGCTTAGTCGGAAGAGGCACAGATAAGCAGTATTTT.

This clonotype showed up just a few times. A much larger clone is a single base away; this may be a read error. This chain links TRBV27 with TRBJ2-7; a possible D gene is TRBD1 (6 bases). CDR1 and CDR2 (germline): MNHEY, SMNVEV (reference sequence). The CDR3 contains 15 residues. DNA for the CDR3: TGTACCAGCAGTTCAGGACAGAAGGGGACCTACGAGCAGTACTTC. Protein sequence: CTSSSGQKGTYEQYF.

This clonotype turned up a few times. This rearrangement joins TRBV4-3 to TRBJ2-2; D gene uncertain. The CDR3 has 14 amino acids. Trimming removed 6 bases at V and 5 bases at J, with 13 bases between. Germline CDR1 LGHNA, CDR2 YSLEER. The CDR3 nucleotides are TGCGCCAGCAGGGCGGTCCCACAGACCGGGGAGCTGTTTTTT. It is translated as CASRAVPQTGELFF.

This clonotype was detected many times. The J gene is TRBJ2-5, the V gene TRBV27, with D possibly being TRBD2 (5 bases). Trimming took off 8 bases at V and 1 base at J, with 14 bases between the two ends. Germline CDR1 and CDR2: MNHEY and SMNVEV (reference sequence). CDR3 length: 14 amino acids. The CDR3 coding sequence is TGTGCCAGCGGACTGGAAGGTGGCCAAGAGACCCAGTACTTC. Translating gives CASGLEGGQETQYF.

Concerning this clonotype: One end of the junction is discordant with germline, which a read error may explain. The chain combines TRBV14 with TRBJ1-1; D call uncertain. The CDR3 extends over 15 amino acids. Germline V gives CDR1 SGHDN, CDR2 FVKESK. Written as DNA, the CDR3 is TGTGCCAGCGGCCAAGTCGGCCTCCTGAACACTGAAGCTTTCTTT. This gives the protein CASGQVGLLNTEAFF.

This clonotype was picked up many times. The chain carries TRBV6-2 or TRBV6-3 and TRBJ2-7; D remains unclear. The V end lost 4 bases, the J end lost 3 bases, and 10 bases lay between the germline ends. The CDR3 is 13 residues long. CDR1 MNHEY and CDR2 SVGEGT come from the germline V gene. This CDR3 is CASSSPAIYEQYF. CDR3 DNA sequence: TGTGCCAGCAGTTCCCCCGCTATCTACGAGCAGTACTTC.

In the case of this clonotype: The CDR3 carries no conserved terminal phenylalanine or tryptophan, so it likely arises from a read error. The gene calls are TRBV27 and TRBJ2-7; possible D gene TRBD2, 6 bases. Germline assignment: CDR1 MNHEY and CDR2 SMNVEV (reference sequence). V shed 6 bases and J shed 8 bases, with 17 bases lying between them. The CDR3 totals 13 residues. In nucleotides, the CDR3 is TGTGCCAGCAGCCTCACTAGCTACCACAAGCAGTACCTC. This translates into CASSLTSYHKQYL.

The chain carries TRBV29-1 and TRBJ2-1; D possibly corresponds to TRBD2 (6 bases). This CDR3 contains 17 residues. Germline assignment: CDR1 SQVTM and CDR2 ANQGSEA. V lost 4 bases to trimming and J lost 5 bases, with 24 bases between them. This CDR3 reads CSVARPRTNLLNNEQFF. As DNA, the CDR3 is TGCAGCGTTGCTCGCCCACGGACTAACCTATTGAACAATGAGCAGTTCTTC.